This T cell receptor (beta chain) is from a study of blood T cell repertoires in COVID-19. Study at large: Samples representing acute and convalescent COVID-19 were sourced from the United States, Italy and Spain. PBMCs, B-cell-depleted T cells, or T cells provided the cDNA or gDNA that made up the material.

This clone was seen only a few times. Per the germline V gene, CDR1 is SGHTA and CDR2 is FQGTGA. The trim removed 4 bases at V and 10 bases at J, leaving 4 bases unmatched. The CDR3 consists of 12 residues. In the original analysis: The assay estimated nucleated cells by amplifying reference gene primers. Measured with immunoSEQ multiplex PCR; TCRdb has only the in-frame clones, and not every one. The V and J calls and clone size are taken from that table; D and trimming were inferred from the DNA. The table lists about 350,000 clones, approximately 87% of them singletons. What was sequenced was peripheral blood. The V and J genes are TRBV7-3 and TRBJ1-1; the match to TRBD1 covers 9 bases. This receptor was obtained from a woman aged 45-65 years with COVID-19, enrolled during active disease. CDR3 in amino acids: CASSSGTGRAFF. The CDR3 coding sequence is TGTGCCAGCAGCTCCGGGACAGGGAGAGCTTTCTTT.